This T cell receptor (beta chain) was recorded in a study of Ad26.COV2.S vaccination and SARS-CoV-2 variants. Turning to this clone: Its antigen is as yet unknown.

CDR3 size: 14 residues. The germline V and J ends were trimmed by 5 bases and 2 bases, with 12 bases remaining between them. The V gene's germline CDR1 is SGHTA and CDR2 FQGTGA. Method: immunoSEQ multiplex PCR; TCRdb's copy keeps in-frame clones and lacks some. The sample lists 300,000 to 450,000 clones, roughly nine tenths occurring once. General study points: Spike-specific TCR breadth was greater after Ad26.COV2.S than placebo. Total T cell responses may have been underestimated by the TCR breadth and depth analyses. Across vaccine and placebo recipients, the breadth of non-spike TCRs was similar. Responses of spike-specific T cells (both CD8+ and CD4+) reportedly showed substantial breadth after vaccination.

This sequence was found in a human donor who had recovered from COVID-19. The chain uses TRBV7-3 and TRBJ2-5; tentatively, D is TRBD1 or TRBD2 (5 bases each). This sample comprised peripheral blood, obtained after recovery from COVID-19. The CDR3 sequence is CASSLRAGQETQYF. CDR3 nucleotides: TGTGCCAGCAGCCTGCGGGCAGGGCAAGAGACCCAGTACTTC. Combining the CDR3 with reference TRBV7-3 and TRBJ2-5 gives the whole variable domain GAGVSQTPSNKVTEKGKYVELRCDPISGHTALYWYRQSLGQGPEFLIYFQGTGAADDSGLPNDRFFAVRPEGSVSTLKIQRTERGDSAVYLCASSLRAGQETQYFGPGTRLLVL.